The present T cell receptor (beta chain) was sequenced within a study of blood T cell repertoires in COVID-19. Trimming left V 4 bases short and J 3 bases short, with 6 bases between. The germline V gene encodes CDR1 SNHLY and CDR2 FYNNEI. The CDR3 loop spans 12 amino acids. Sequencing was performed with immunoSEQ multiplex PCR; in TCRdb, only in-frame clones are kept and a portion is missing. The table includes some 87,000 clones, more than 65% detected once. This TCR was recovered from a man older than 75 with active or convalescent COVID-19. V gene TRBV2 combines with J gene TRBJ1-2, with a possible D match to TRBD1 (5 bases). Sequencing used peripheral blood. The CDR3 DNA reads TGTGCCAGCAGTGCGGGGGACTATGGCTACACCTTC. It encodes CASSAGDYGYTF.